This paragraph reports one T cell receptor (beta chain). This clone was picked up a small number of times. Its antigen is unknown. Per-base quality was not reported, and no clone a single base away is much larger than it. This entry comes from a study of shared clonotypes between healthy human individuals (dated by TCRdb to the early 2020s). Regarding the study in general: The cohort comprised a couple of women and a few men aged 18 to 49 years. To estimate repertoire size and how much clonotype sharing occurs between individuals, the study deeply sequenced the blood TCR repertoires of roughly 5 healthy adults. Between about 0.94 and 8.9 billion PBMCs per donor were obtained by leukapheresis. To increase sequencing depth and limit assay-specific biases, different laboratories used diverse techniques to prepare libraries and sequence TCR repertoires. Per donor, three plates each were used for CD4 naive and CD4 memory, two for CD8 naive, and one for CD8 memory.

CD8 naive samples were CD45RO-negative cells positively selected for CCR7, giving a CD45RA+CCR7+ population that excluded TemRA cells. Donors were healthy HIV-negative adults with no recently reported acute infections or vaccinations. Every donor was a Caucasian adult living in Nashville, Tennessee, USA. After blood collection by leukapheresis, PBMCs were isolated using Ficoll-Histopaque density gradient centrifugation and then cryopreserved in the vapor phase of liquid nitrogen. Analytical flow cytometry was used to check the purity and quantity of every magnetically sorted T cell population. Genomic DNA was isolated from every sorted fraction and measured by UV absorbance on a Nanodrop 2000c. Study-wide findings and limitations: Across a handful of donors, about 5.2% of naive CD4, approximately 4% of naive CD8, under 2.5% of memory CD4, and approximately 0.4% of memory CD8 clonotypes were shared. Compared with non-shared clonotypes, clonotypes shared by all four sorted-subset donors had higher generation probabilities. Larger estimated clonotype richness was generally found for naive subsets than for memory subsets. Pairwise subsampling indicated that sequencing depth was expected to affect the degree of clonotype sharing among donors. Sampling was limited to blood, and TCR repertoires in tissue likely differ from TCR repertoires in blood. Even with the large sequencing depth, rarefaction of the sorted-subset datasets indicated that sequencing was incomplete. The small number of donors limited the genetic and exposure-history diversity represented.

Using the deep immunoSEQ assay, TCR CDR3 regions were amplified from genomic DNA by multiplex PCR. Extracted genomic DNA from each cell subset was distributed evenly across all wells of several immunoSEQ 96-well plates, and each plate was treated as a replicate. For sorted subsets, 150 to 250 ng of genomic DNA, equivalent to about 30,000 T cell genomes, went into each replicate PCR. Purified libraries were measured with a Qubit 3.0 fluorometer, size-checked on a Bioanalyzer 2100, and measured again with the KAPA Library Quantification kit. A separate single-read 150-cycle Illumina NextSeq 550 flow cell was used to sequence each immunoSEQ 96-well plate. Per the original workflow: The immunoSEQ output contained only junctional sequences without quality scores, so filtering could not match that applied to full-length reads. To assign V/J genes and CDR3, sequences were annotated against IMGT germline references using PyIR, a Python wrapper for IgBLAST v1.9. Reads were filtered out if the reads had weak V/J assignments (E-value above 1e-6), no CDR3, stop codons, out-of-frame junctions, or ambiguous translated residues. V3J clonotypes were defined by identical inferred V gene, J gene, and CDR3 amino acid sequence. Percentage overlap between repertoires was calculated by dividing the number of shared unique clonotypes by the size of the smaller repertoire. Richness of each repertoire was evaluated using RTK rarefaction, the Chao1 estimator, and Recon v2.1 estimates of unobserved clonotypes. For all TCRbeta clonotypes obtained by the gDNA method from a handful of donors, generation probabilities were computed with OLGA. The table was pulled from immuneACCESS by TCRdb, which kept in-frame rearrangements only. Such tables lose some clones; where checked, under half of the loss comes from unresolved V genes, and the rest has no known cause. V and J calls and clone size are copied from that table; D and trimming were computed from the DNA. The sample table lists under 2,000,000 clones, about 95% of them with a count of one. Of the sample, approximately 1.2% is held by the ten largest clones.

Sample: naive CD8+ T cells sorted from blood. What this sample's cell subset or site label stands for: CD45RA+CCR7+. This receptor was taken from a man younger than 30 in good health.

The CDR3 loop reads CASSIDLEWETQYF. The DNA sequence is given as TGTGCCAGTAGTATAGACTTGGAGTGGGAGACCCAGTACTTC. The sequence links TRBV19 to TRBJ2-5; there is no confident call for the D gene. CDR1 and CDR2, looked up from the germline V gene (reference sequence), are LNHDA and SQIVND. Cut back by 0 bases and 5 bases, the V and J ends lie 10 bases apart. Including cysteine and phenylalanine, the CDR3 has 14 amino acids. The entry retains the CDR3 DNA only, 42 bases that are in frame from base 1.